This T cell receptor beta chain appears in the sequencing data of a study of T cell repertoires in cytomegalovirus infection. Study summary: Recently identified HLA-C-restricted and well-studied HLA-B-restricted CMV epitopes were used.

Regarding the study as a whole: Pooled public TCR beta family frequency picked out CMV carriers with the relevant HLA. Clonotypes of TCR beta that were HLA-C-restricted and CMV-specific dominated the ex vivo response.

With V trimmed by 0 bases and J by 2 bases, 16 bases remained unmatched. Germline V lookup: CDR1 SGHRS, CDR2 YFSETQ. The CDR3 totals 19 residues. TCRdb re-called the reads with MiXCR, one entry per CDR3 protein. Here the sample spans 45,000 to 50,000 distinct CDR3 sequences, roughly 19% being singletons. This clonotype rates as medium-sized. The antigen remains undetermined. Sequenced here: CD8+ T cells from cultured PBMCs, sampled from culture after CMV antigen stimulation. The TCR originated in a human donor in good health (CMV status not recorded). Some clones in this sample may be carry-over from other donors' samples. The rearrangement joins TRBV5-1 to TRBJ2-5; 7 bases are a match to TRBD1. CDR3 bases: TGCGCCAGCAGCTTGGCAACCTCCTCGACAGGGTCGGGACAAGAGACCCAGTACTTC. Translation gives CASSLATSSTGSGQETQYF.